This TCR beta chain stems from a study of control samples from healthy donors and cancer patients. Trimming removed 5 bases from V and 6 bases from J; junction bases left unmatched: 11. The CDR3 runs 17 residues. Germline assignment: CDR1 MDHEN and CDR2 SYDVKM. This table comes from immunoSEQ multiplex PCR, and its TCRdb copy is limited to in-frame clones, with some not included. The table includes approximately 100,000 clones, more than 85% detected once. Sequencing was done on a sample of blood. The receptor comes from a man aged 25-40 years in good health. This chain uses TRBV28 with TRBJ2-2; 11 bases align to TRBD1. The CDR3 sequence: CASSLLGGTGGPGELFF. Written as DNA, the CDR3 is TGTGCCAGCAGTCTACTCGGCGGGACAGGGGGGCCCGGGGAGCTGTTTTTT.